These 27 T cell receptor beta chains were all obtained from the same sample, sequenced in a study of beta chain features in type 1 diabetes. The sequenced template was cDNA made from the entire isolated RNA. Produced via immunoSEQ multiplex PCR; TCRdb's table is partial and in-frame only. This sample has about 470,000 clones, with around 30% found just once. The source material was naive CD4+ T cells from blood. The receptors here all came from a man between 18 and 29 years old in good health.

The genes are TRBV19 and TRBJ2-2; D is unclear. CDR3 length equals 15 residues. V was clipped by 4 bases and J by 1 base, with 10 bases between them. Germline assignment: CDR1 LNHDA and CDR2 SQIVND (reference sequence). As DNA, the CDR3 is TGTGCCAGTAGTACTGCAGCACTGAACACCGGGGAGCTGTTTTTT. This codes for CASSTAALNTGELFF.

The V and J genes are TRBV11-2 and TRBJ2-3, with TRBD2 matching 12 bases. Germline-derived CDR1 and CDR2 are SGHAT and FQNNGV. The CDR3 totals 14 residues. The junction had 1 base not matched to a gene; V was cut back by 4 bases and J by 5 bases. CDR3 sequence: CASSSTSGRDTQYF. The CDR3, as DNA: TGTGCCAGCAGCTCGACTAGCGGGAGAGATACGCAGTATTTT. Using reference TRBV11-2 and TRBJ2-3 for the parts outside the CDR3, the full variable domain is EAGVAQSPRYKIIEKRQSVAFWCNPISGHATLYWYQQILGQGPKLLIQFQNNGVVDDSQLPKDRFSAERLKGVDSTLKIQPAKLEDSAVYLCASSSTSGRDTQYFGPGTRLTVL.

This clone was seen more than once but under ten times. The chain uses TRBV4-3 and TRBJ2-3; D unclear. Trimming shortened V by 0 bases and J by 6 bases, and 7 bases separated the two germline ends. This CDR3 is 13 amino acids long. CDR1 is LGHNA, CDR2 YSLEER, per germline. The CDR3 DNA is TGCGCCAGCAGCCAAGAGCGTAGGGATACGCAGTATTTT. Amino acid sequence: CASSQERRDTQYF.

This CDR3 reads CASSFRTGGVDTQYF. The CDR3 region has the DNA TGCGCCAGCAGCTTCCGGACAGGGGGCGTTGATACGCAGTATTTT. The genes are TRBV5-1 and TRBJ2-3; TRBD1 matches 11 bases. The CDR3 is 15 amino acids. The germline CDR1 and CDR2 sequences are SGHRS and YFSETQ. With V trimmed by 2 bases and J by 6 bases, 5 bases remained unmatched.

This clone was found a few times. The chain employs TRBV29-1 and TRBJ2-1; D is perhaps TRBD2 (5 bases). The CDR3 has 14 amino acids. From germline, CDR1 is SQVTM and CDR2 ANQGSEA. The V gene lost 7 bases and the J gene lost 7 bases, with 20 bases spanning the gap. The CDR3: CSASGLTPGNEQFF. The CDR3 nucleotides are TGCAGCGCCTCTGGACTGACTCCCGGGAATGAGCAGTTCTTC.

The chain carries TRBV19 and TRBJ2-2, with 7 bases aligning to TRBD1. The CDR3 extends over 14 amino acids. Germline CDR1 and CDR2: LNHDA and SQIVND (reference sequence). V lost 6 bases, J lost 5 bases, and 6 bases stayed unmatched. CDR3 loop: CASSSTGETGELFF. CDR3 coding DNA: TGTGCCAGTAGCTCCACAGGGGAAACCGGGGAGCTGTTTTTT.

This clone has only a few counts. J is TRBJ2-5 and V is TRBV20-1; D is unresolved. V was cut by 1 base and J by 5 bases, with 5 bases left in between. In germline, CDR1 is DFQATT, CDR2 SNEGSKA (reference sequence). The CDR3 contains 11 residues. The CDR3 protein is CSARAGETQYF. In DNA, the CDR3 is TGCAGTGCTAGAGCTGGCGAGACCCAGTACTTC.

The chain uses TRBV7-9 and TRBJ2-3, with a possible D match to TRBD2 (6 bases). Looked up from germline, CDR1 is SEHNR and CDR2 is FQNEAQ (reference sequence). V was clipped by 5 bases and J by 1 base, with 22 bases between them. The length of the CDR3 is 18 residues. The CDR3 protein is CASSRGTPRSYGTDTQYF. The CDR3 DNA is TGTGCCAGCAGCCGAGGGACTCCACGCAGTTATGGCACAGATACGCAGTATTTT.

The rearrangement links TRBV27 to TRBJ2-4; D unclear. V was clipped by 6 bases and J by 0 bases, with 21 bases between them. This CDR3 is built from 18 residues. From germline, CDR1 is MNHEY and CDR2 SMNVEV (reference sequence). The DNA for the CDR3 is TGTGCCAGCAGGCAACTGATACCCGGACCCATAGCCAAAAACATTCAGTACTTC. It specifies CASRQLIPGPIAKNIQYF.

CDR3 nucleotides: TGTGCCTGGAGTGTGGAGGGCGACTACGAGCAGTACTTC. Translating it yields CAWSVEGDYEQYF. V is TRBV30 and J is TRBJ2-7; D is perhaps TRBD2 (6 bases). V was cut by 0 bases and J by 3 bases, with 9 bases left in between. Germline-derived CDR1 and CDR2 are GTSNPN and SVGIG (reference sequence). This CDR3 contains 13 residues.

This clone occurred a few times. In nucleotides, the CDR3 is TGTGCCAGCAGCCAAGCCTGGGACAGGGACGAGTGGCGACGAGCTTTCTTT. Protein sequence: CASSQAWDRDEWRRAFF. The chain recombines TRBV4-2 with TRBJ1-1; 9 bases agree with TRBD1. Germline loops: CDR1 LGHNA, CDR2 YNFKEQ. The CDR3 runs 17 residues. The junction had 16 bases not matched to a gene; V was cut back by 1 base and J by 10 bases.

This chain connects TRBV7-9 to TRBJ2-3; 11 nucleotides align to TRBD1. The J segment lost 2 bases and the V segment lost 3 bases, leaving 4 bases of the junction unmatched. The CDR3 covers 16 residues. From germline, CDR1 is SEHNR and CDR2 FQNEAQ (reference sequence). DNA of the CDR3: TGTGCCAGCAGCTTTGGACAGGGGGCGGACACAGATACGCAGTATTTT. Encoded protein: CASSFGQGADTDTQYF.

The V call is TRBV14, the J call TRBJ2-4; 7 positions match TRBD2. V lost 2 bases to trimming and J lost 2 bases; unmatched junction nucleotides: 6. CDR1 is SGHDN, CDR2 FVKESK, per germline. The CDR3 is made up of 16 amino acids. The CDR3 is CASSQSGGLTKNIQYF. CDR3 in DNA: TGTGCCAGCAGCCAATCCGGGGGGTTGACCAAAAACATTCAGTACTTC.

A remark on this clone: Distinct nucleotide sequences in the sample also encode this CDR3. The rearrangement joins TRBV18 to TRBJ1-1; TRBD1 aligns across 9 bases. V shed 5 bases and J 3 bases; nucleotides not matched to a gene: 1. The CDR3 is 13 residues long. Germline V gene lookup returns CDR1 KGHSH and CDR2 LQKENI. This chain's CDR3 is CASSRDRDTEAFF. CDR3 coding DNA: TGTGCCAGCTCAAGGGACAGGGACACTGAAGCTTTCTTT.

This clone has more than one count but fewer than ten. The rearrangement uses TRBV11-2 and TRBJ2-3; D gene unclear. Between the trimmed V and J ends, which lost 1 base and 2 bases, there was a span of 7 bases. This CDR3 comprises 14 residues. Germline lookup yields CDR1 SGHAT and CDR2 FQNNGV. The CDR3 here is CASSLGRTTDTQYF. The DNA of the CDR3 is TGTGCCAGCAGCTTAGGACGGACCACAGATACGCAGTATTTT.

V usage is TRBV9 and J usage is TRBJ2-3, with TRBD2 matching 9 bases. In germline, CDR1 is SGDLS, CDR2 YYNGEE. V shed 4 bases, J shed 1 base, and the junction held 4 bases outside the gene matches. This CDR3 is built from 15 residues. CDR3 bases: TGTGCCAGCAGCTCCATAGCGGGAGGCACAGATACGCAGTATTTT. Translated, it gives CASSSIAGGTDTQYF.

This clone was counted between two and nine times. The V call is TRBV30, the J call TRBJ1-2; 9 nucleotides align to TRBD1. V was clipped by 3 bases and J by 8 bases; unmatched bases: 7. The CDR3 totals 13 residues. Germline assignment: CDR1 GTSNPN and CDR2 SVGIG (reference sequence). Here the CDR3 reads CAWSRDREVGYTF. CDR3 DNA: TGTGCCTGGAGCCGGGACAGGGAAGTGGGCTACACCTTC.

The CDR3 protein is CASGAHYGYTF. CDR3 bases: TGTGCCAGCGGGGCCCACTATGGCTACACCTTC. V and J are TRBV6-5 and TRBJ1-2; D perhaps matches TRBD1 (5 bases). The germline V and J ends were trimmed by 8 bases and 3 bases, with 7 bases remaining between them. From germline, CDR1 is MNHEY and CDR2 SVGAGI. This CDR3 region has 11 residues.

This clone was counted between two and nine times. The chain recombines TRBV14 with TRBJ1-2, with 8 nucleotides matching TRBD1. V shed 4 bases, J shed 6 bases, and the junction held 7 bases outside the gene matches. Germline V gene lookup returns CDR1 SGHDN and CDR2 FVKESK. The CDR3 is 14 amino acids. The CDR3 is CASSPRTGSDGYTF. In nucleotides, the CDR3 is TGTGCCAGCAGCCCGCGGACAGGGAGTGATGGCTACACCTTC.

The chain has TRBV28 and TRBJ2-5; unclear D gene. There are 15 residues in the CDR3. Germline V gives CDR1 MDHEN, CDR2 SYDVKM. Deletions cut 2 bases from V and 3 bases from J, with 13 bases between. CDR3 coding DNA: TGTGCCAGCAGTTTACCAAACGGACGAAAAGAGACCCAGTACTTC. Translation: CASSLPNGRKETQYF.

CDR3 loop: CASSQTPLREQYF. CDR3 sequence (DNA): TGTGCCAGCAGCCAAACCCCGCTACGGGAGCAGTACTTC. This chain uses TRBV14 with TRBJ2-7; D is ambiguous. CDR3 length: 13 residues. V lost 2 bases to trimming and J lost 7 bases, with 12 bases between them. Germline V gene sequence: CDR1 SGHDN, CDR2 FVKESK.

V gene TRBV27 combines with J gene TRBJ2-6; a weak D match, TRBD1 (6 bases). Trimming removed 5 bases at V and 0 bases at J, with 8 bases between. The CDR3 has 15 residues. Germline V gene data show CDR1 as MNHEY and CDR2 as SMNVEV (reference sequence). Here the CDR3 DNA reads TGTGCCAGCAGTCCCAGGGGCTCTGGGGCCAACGTCCTGACTTTC. Amino acid sequence: CASSPRGSGANVLTF.

The gene calls are TRBV27 and TRBJ1-2, with D possibly being TRBD1 (6 bases). The CDR3 is 13 amino acids. CDR1 is MNHEY and CDR2 is SMNVEV in the germline V gene (reference sequence). Trimming stripped 6 bases from V and 4 bases from J, with 12 bases between. In DNA, the CDR3 is TGTGCCAGCAGACCCACAGGGACCTATGGCTACACCTTC. As protein: CASRPTGTYGYTF.

This clone showed up just a few times. V usage is TRBV2 and J usage is TRBJ2-1; 7 bases fit TRBD2. Germline values: CDR1 SNHLY, CDR2 FYNNEI. The CDR3 runs 12 residues. The J segment lost 12 bases and the V segment lost 7 bases, leaving 9 bases of the junction unmatched. The CDR3 protein is CASTPGGKRQFF. Written as DNA, the CDR3 is TGTGCCAGCACCCCGGGAGGAAAACGGCAGTTCTTC.

This chain connects TRBV19 to TRBJ1-2, with TRBD1 matching 10 bases. V gave up 5 bases and J gave up 3 bases; unmatched junction bases: 3. Germline V gene data show CDR1 as LNHDA and CDR2 as SQIVND (reference sequence). The CDR3 has 14 amino acids. CDR3 DNA sequence: TGTGCCAGTAGTTTGGACAGGGGGGACTATGGCTACACCTTC. This gives the protein CASSLDRGDYGYTF.

This clone has just a few counts. The chain joins TRBV27 to TRBJ2-6; D may correspond to TRBD1 or TRBD2 (5 bases each). The V end lost 6 bases, the J end lost 0 bases, and 9 bases lay between the germline ends. The length of the CDR3 is 15 residues. Germline V lookup: CDR1 MNHEY, CDR2 SMNVEV (reference sequence). The CDR3 DNA follows: TGTGCCAGCAGCTCAGGGACCTCTGGGGCCAACGTCCTGACTTTC. Translation gives CASSSGTSGANVLTF.

This clone turned up a few times. V gene TRBV28 combines with J gene TRBJ1-3; the D gene is possibly TRBD1 (6 bases). This CDR3 is built from 14 residues. Per the germline V gene, CDR1 is MDHEN and CDR2 is SYDVKM. With 6 bases removed from V and 3 bases from J, the gap between germline ends came to 12 bases. CDR3 protein: CASREQGHGNTIYF. CDR3 DNA sequence: TGTGCCAGCAGGGAACAGGGTCATGGAAACACCATATATTTT.